The rows below give T cell receptor beta chains drawn from one sample of a study of blood T cell repertoires in COVID-19. The assay was immunoSEQ multiplex PCR, and TCRdb's table has in-frame clones only and misses some. The sample has about 180,000 clones, around 83% seen once. Sequenced input: peripheral blood. These receptors originate from a woman between 65 and 79 years old with COVID-19, enrolled during active disease. The CDR3 runs from the conserved cysteine through the conserved F or W. Each record gives: clone size, V gene, J gene, D gene, CDR3 DNA, CDR3 protein. The D gene is left open where the match is weak. The size entry is marked missing in some rows and otherwise reads once, few, many or a size class.

abundance: NA; v_gene: TRBV6-6; j_gene: TRBJ2-1; d_gene: TRBD2; CDR3nt: TGTGCCAGCAGTTACCCAGCGGGAGGCTATGAGCAGTTCTTC; CDR3aa: CASSYPAGGYEQFF
abundance: NA; v_gene: TRBV11-3; j_gene: TRBJ2-7; d_gene: NA; CDR3nt: TGTGCCAGCAGCTTAGATCACCTTGGGAGGGAGCAGTACTTC; CDR3aa: CASSLDHLGREQYF
abundance: once; v_gene: TRBV19; j_gene: TRBJ2-6; d_gene: NA; CDR3nt: TGTGCCAGTAACAGCAGGACTGGGGCCAACGTCCTGACTTTC; CDR3aa: CASNSRTGANVLTF
abundance: NA; v_gene: TRBV4-3; j_gene: TRBJ2-1; d_gene: TRBD2; CDR3nt: TGCGCCAGCAGCCGAGGACTAGCGCAGTCCCCTTACAATGAGCAGTTCTTC; CDR3aa: CASSRGLAQSPYNEQFF
abundance: once; v_gene: TRBV27; j_gene: TRBJ1-5; d_gene: TRBD1; CDR3nt: TGTGCCAGCAGTCCCGCGACAGGGGTTGGCAATCAGCCCCAGCATTTT; CDR3aa: CASSPATGVGNQPQHF
abundance: NA; v_gene: TRBV7-2; j_gene: TRBJ1-3; d_gene: NA; CDR3nt: TGTGCCAGCACCGGGACTTCTAGCCTCTCTGGAAACACCATATATTTT; CDR3aa: CASTGTSSLSGNTIYF
abundance: NA; v_gene: TRBV30; j_gene: TRBJ1-2; d_gene: NA; CDR3nt: TGTGCCTGGACCCCCCTTCCCGGCTACACCTTC; CDR3aa: CAWTPLPGYTF
abundance: NA; v_gene: TRBV11-2; j_gene: TRBJ2-3; d_gene: TRBD2; CDR3nt: TGTGCCAGCAGTCTGCGGGAGTTCGAAAATACGCAGTATTTT; CDR3aa: CASSLREFENTQYF
abundance: NA; v_gene: TRBV9; j_gene: TRBJ2-1; d_gene: TRBD2; CDR3nt: TGTGCCAGCAGCGTAGAGGCGGGAGGGTTGAGGTCCTACAATGAGCAGTTCTTC; CDR3aa: CASSVEAGGLRSYNEQFF
abundance: NA; v_gene: TRBV19; j_gene: TRBJ2-7; d_gene: TRBD2; CDR3nt: TGTGCCACTTCGACTAGCGGGAGAGGTAGCTACGAGCAGTACTTC; CDR3aa: CATSTSGRGSYEQYF
abundance: few; v_gene: TRBV6-5; j_gene: TRBJ2-5; d_gene: TRBD2; CDR3nt: TGTGCCAGCAGTCGGGGGGGGGAGACCCAGTACTTC; CDR3aa: CASSRGGETQYF
abundance: once; v_gene: TRBV29-1; j_gene: TRBJ1-1; d_gene: NA; CDR3nt: TGCAGCGTTCCCCGAAACGACAGGAACACTGAAGCTTTCTTT; CDR3aa: CSVPRNDRNTEAFF
abundance: NA; v_gene: TRBV28; j_gene: TRBJ2-1; d_gene: TRBD2; CDR3nt: TGTGCCAGCATTACAGGGTCTAGCGGGAGGCGTGAGCAGTTCTTC; CDR3aa: CASITGSSGRREQFF
abundance: NA; v_gene: TRBV5-1; j_gene: TRBJ2-3; d_gene: NA; CDR3nt: TGCGCCAGCAGCTTTGTCGGGGTGGTGTTCACAGATACGCAGTATTTT; CDR3aa: CASSFVGVVFTDTQYF
abundance: NA; v_gene: TRBV5-1; j_gene: TRBJ2-1; d_gene: NA; CDR3nt: TGCGCCAGCAGCTTATGGGGCCCCAACAATGAGCAGTTCTTC; CDR3aa: CASSLWGPNNEQFF
abundance: NA; v_gene: TRBV3-1/TRBV3-2; j_gene: TRBJ2-3; d_gene: NA; CDR3nt: TGTGCCAGCAGCTCTAAAAGGGAGGTTGATACGCAGTATTTT; CDR3aa: CASSSKREVDTQYF
abundance: few; v_gene: TRBV9; j_gene: TRBJ2-3; d_gene: TRBD1; CDR3nt: TGTGCCAGCAGCCTTAGGGACAGACCCACAGATACGCAGTATTTT; CDR3aa: CASSLRDRPTDTQYF
abundance: NA; v_gene: TRBV6-2/TRBV6-3; j_gene: TRBJ2-2; d_gene: NA; CDR3nt: TGTGCCAGCAGTTACTCCCGGGGGAACACCGGGGAGCTGTTTTTT; CDR3aa: CASSYSRGNTGELFF
abundance: NA; v_gene: TRBV7-9; j_gene: TRBJ2-5; d_gene: NA; CDR3nt: TGTGCCAGCAGCGCGGGAAGTAGGGCGAAGACCCAGTACTTC; CDR3aa: CASSAGSRAKTQYF
abundance: NA; v_gene: TRBV28; j_gene: TRBJ1-5; d_gene: TRBD1; CDR3nt: TGTGCCAGCAGTTTGGGACAGGCTCAGCCCCAGCATTTT; CDR3aa: CASSLGQAQPQHF
abundance: NA; v_gene: TRBV9; j_gene: TRBJ2-7; d_gene: NA; CDR3nt: TGTGCCAGCAGCGCCCGAGGCGCCGCCGACTACGAGCAGTACTTC; CDR3aa: CASSARGAADYEQYF
abundance: few; v_gene: TRBV29-1; j_gene: TRBJ1-1; d_gene: TRBD1; CDR3nt: TGCAGCGCTCGACAGGGAATTGTAACTTCAGCTTTCTTT; CDR3aa: CSARQGIVTSAFF
abundance: NA; v_gene: TRBV3-1/TRBV3-2; j_gene: TRBJ2-7; d_gene: NA; CDR3nt: TGTGCCAGCAGCCAAGAAGGCGGCCGCTCGATTGAGCAGTACTTC; CDR3aa: CASSQEGGRSIEQYF
abundance: NA; v_gene: TRBV5-6; j_gene: TRBJ1-3; d_gene: TRBD1; CDR3nt: TGTGCCAGCAGCTCAGGGGGCACTGGAAACACCATATATTTT; CDR3aa: CASSSGGTGNTIYF
abundance: NA; v_gene: TRBV6-2/TRBV6-3; j_gene: TRBJ1-5; d_gene: NA; CDR3nt: TGTGCCAGCAGTTTCTCCAGGACAGACAATCAGCCCCAGCATTTT; CDR3aa: CASSFSRTDNQPQHF
abundance: few; v_gene: TRBV18; j_gene: TRBJ2-5; d_gene: NA; CDR3nt: TGTGCCAGCTCACCACACCCCCAAGGGGGGACCCAGTACTTC; CDR3aa: CASSPHPQGGTQYF
abundance: NA; v_gene: TRBV7-2; j_gene: TRBJ2-2; d_gene: TRBD2; CDR3nt: TGTGCCAGCAGCCGTGGAGGTAGCGGGAGAAGCACCGGGGAGCTGTTTTTT; CDR3aa: CASSRGGSGRSTGELFF
abundance: NA; v_gene: TRBV5-1; j_gene: TRBJ2-4; d_gene: NA; CDR3nt: TGCGCCAGCAGACTTACTCTAGCCAAAAACATTCAGTACTTC; CDR3aa: CASRLTLAKNIQYF
abundance: once; v_gene: TRBV29-1; j_gene: TRBJ1-1; d_gene: NA; CDR3nt: TGCACCGCCGTAACGGACACTGAAGCTTTCTTT; CDR3aa: CTAVTDTEAFF
abundance: NA; v_gene: TRBV3-1/TRBV3-2; j_gene: TRBJ2-1; d_gene: NA; CDR3nt: TGTGCCAGCAGCCCGGGGTTTGAGCAGTTCTTC; CDR3aa: CASSPGFEQFF
abundance: NA; v_gene: TRBV27; j_gene: TRBJ1-6; d_gene: TRBD1; CDR3nt: TGTGCCAGCCCTTCGGGGACCGGGACAGGGTGCAATTCCTATAATTCACCCCTCCACTTT; CDR3aa: CASPSGTGTGCNSYNSPLHF
abundance: NA; v_gene: TRBV27; j_gene: TRBJ1-5; d_gene: NA; CDR3nt: TGTGCCAGCAGTTCCCTCTTAAGTCTAGGGGCCCCCTCAAGGAATCAGCCCCAGCATTTT; CDR3aa: CASSSLLSLGAPSRNQPQHF
abundance: NA; v_gene: TRBV28; j_gene: TRBJ2-7; d_gene: TRBD1; CDR3nt: TGTGCCAGCAGTCAATCCGGGACAGTGGTCTACGAGCAGTACTTC; CDR3aa: CASSQSGTVVYEQYF
abundance: NA; v_gene: TRBV12-5; j_gene: TRBJ2-2; d_gene: TRBD2; CDR3nt: TGTGCTAGTGGACCAAGCGGGGGTAGGACCGGGGAGCTGTTTTTT; CDR3aa: CASGPSGGRTGELFF
abundance: once; v_gene: TRBV28; j_gene: TRBJ1-2; d_gene: NA; CDR3nt: TGTGCCAGCAGTTTAGGCGGGGCCCGGGGGGGAGTGGGCTACACCTTC; CDR3aa: CASSLGGARGGVGYTF